This T cell receptor beta chain came from a study of neoadjuvant anti-PD-1 for oral cavity cancer. Libraries were prepared by immunoSEQ multiplex PCR; TCRdb keeps only in-frame clonotypes and omits some of them. The repertoire holds some 13,000 clones, with about 70% as singletons. As for this clone: What it binds is not known.

Study-wide findings and caveats: Post-nivolumab, blood T cell clonality was significantly elevated in non-responders. Higher pretreatment blood Treg/Th17 ratios correlated with higher pretreatment blood and lower post-treatment tumor TCRbeta clonality.

Looked up from germline, CDR1 is LNHNV and CDR2 is YYDKDF (reference sequence). The CDR3 is made up of 15 amino acids. V lost 4 bases to trimming and J lost 6 bases; unmatched junction nucleotides: 9. Time point given: after neoadjuvant nivolumab, at surgical resection. Analysis of PBMCs was direct, with no culture step. The chain has TRBV15 and TRBJ2-7; 10 positions agree with TRBD2. The sequenced sample was PBMCs, obtained after nivolumab (anti-PD-1) treatment. The sequence derives from a person aged 35 to 85 with oral cavity squamous cell carcinoma. CDR3: CATSKGGLAGVEQYF. CDR3 DNA: TGTGCCACCAGCAAGGGGGGCCTAGCGGGAGTCGAGCAGTACTTC.